This is a list of T cell receptor beta chains from one sample in a study of T cells after yellow fever vaccination. TCRdb used MiXCR to reprocess the 5' RACE reads, holding one entry per CDR3 protein. Of some 240,000 distinct CDR3 sequences in the sample, 3% to 3.5% were seen once. The sample consisted of CD4+ T cells sorted from PBMCs, taken 10 days after the yellow fever booster vaccination. The receptors originated from a man younger than 30 who received the YFV17D yellow fever vaccine. Both conserved end residues are part of each CDR3. A D gene is named only where the DNA matches it firmly. Where a row states a size, it is once, few, many or the class of an expanded clone; other rows omit it.

>TRBV7-9|TRBJ2-6|TRBD1|few
CASSPGTGSSGANVLTF
TGTGCCAGCAGCCCCGGGACAGGGAGCTCTGGGGCCAACGTCCTGACTTTC
>TRBV4-2|TRBJ2-7|TRBD1|few
CASSPTRGRSYEQYF
TGTGCCAGCAGCCCTACAAGGGGGCGAAGCTACGAGCAGTACTTC
>TRBV7-9|TRBJ2-5|NA|NA
CASSLREGATQYF
TGTGCCAGCAGTTTAAGGGAAGGGGCGACCCAGTACTTC
>TRBV20-1|TRBJ1-2|NA|NA
CSAIEQNYGYTF
TGCAGTGCTATCGAACAGAACTATGGCTACACCTTC
>TRBV7-3|TRBJ2-1|TRBD1|many
CASSTRQGRSGEQFF
TGTGCCAGCAGCACGCGACAGGGGCGTTCGGGTGAGCAGTTCTTC
>TRBV20-1|TRBJ2-7|TRBD2|NA
CSARTPSRSGTNEQYF
TGCAGTGCTAGGACCCCGAGCAGATCCGGGACTAATGAGCAGTACTTC
>TRBV5-1|TRBJ2-4|NA|NA
CASSLSSKLGSDIQYF
TGCGCCAGCAGCTTGTCCTCCAAACTGGGGTCGGACATTCAGTACTTC
>TRBV11-3|TRBJ2-1|NA|NA
CASSFGNNEQFF
TGTGCCAGCAGCTTCGGAAACAATGAGCAGTTCTTC
>TRBV4-3|TRBJ2-5|NA|NA
CASSQDGRGQETQYF
TGCGCCAGCAGCCAAGACGGGCGCGGCCAAGAGACCCAGTACTTC
>TRBV7-9|TRBJ2-7|NA|many
CASSPWTATYEQYF
TGTGCCAGCAGCCCGTGGACAGCTACCTACGAGCAGTACTTC
>TRBV4-3|TRBJ2-1|TRBD2|NA
CASSQYSSGGPGDEQFF
TGCGCCAGCAGCCAATATTCTAGCGGGGGGCCGGGGGATGAGCAGTTCTTC
>TRBV5-6|TRBJ1-6|TRBD1|NA
CASSYGQENSPLHF
TGTGCCAGCAGTTATGGACAGGAGAATTCACCCCTCCACTTT
>TRBV5-4|TRBJ1-6|NA|few
CASSFSATGANSPLHF
TGTGCCAGCAGCTTCAGCGCGACAGGAGCTAATTCACCCCTCCACTTT
>TRBV9|TRBJ1-2|NA|few
CASSVGPREGGYTF
TGTGCCAGCAGCGTCGGGCCTAGAGAAGGGGGCTACACCTTC
>TRBV9|TRBJ2-3|TRBD1|few
CASSVATGRTDTQYF
TGTGCCAGCAGCGTAGCGACAGGGAGAACAGATACGCAGTATTTT
>TRBV5-5|TRBJ1-2|TRBD1|NA
CASSLAARQGKSGGYTF
TGTGCCAGCAGCTTGGCGGCAAGACAGGGGAAATCGGGAGGCTACACCTTC
>TRBV18|TRBJ1-2|TRBD1|many
CASSPMVGTAKLLYGYTF
TGTGCCAGCTCACCGATGGTCGGGACAGCAAAACTTCTCTATGGCTACACCTTC
>TRBV10-3|TRBJ2-5|NA|many
CAISESRVLETQYF
TGTGCCATCAGTGAGTCGCGTGTGTTGGAGACCCAGTACTTC
>TRBV30|TRBJ2-5|NA|few
CAWSGRQLETQYF
TGTGCCTGGAGCGGACGCCAACTGGAGACCCAGTACTTC
>TRBV15|TRBJ1-5|NA|NA
CATSRDLLSGPQHF
TGTGCCACCAGCAGAGACCTCCTCTCTGGGCCCCAGCATTTT
>TRBV7-9|TRBJ1-1|NA|few
CASSLLQGVNTEAFF
TGTGCCAGCAGCTTACTACAGGGCGTGAACACTGAAGCTTTCTTT
>TRBV18|TRBJ1-2|NA|few
CASSPPSSRNYGYTF
TGTGCCAGCTCACCACCGAGCTCCCGAAACTATGGCTACACCTTC
>TRBV27|TRBJ1-5|TRBD1|many
CASSPNRGRGNQPQHF
TGTGCCAGCAGTCCGAACAGGGGGAGGGGCAATCAGCCCCAGCATTTT
>TRBV24-1|TRBJ2-2|NA|many
CATSDLPGPQIDTGELFF
TGTGCCACCAGTGATTTGCCCGGGCCCCAAATCGACACCGGGGAGCTGTTTTTT
>TRBV4-3|TRBJ2-7|NA|many
CASSQAGGSYEQYF
TGCGCCAGCAGCCAAGCCGGGGGCTCCTACGAGCAGTACTTC
>TRBV9|TRBJ2-1|TRBD1|many
CASSAQGEALFEQFF
TGTGCCAGCAGCGCGCAGGGGGAAGCGCTCTTTGAGCAGTTCTTC
>TRBV5-1|TRBJ2-5|TRBD1|many
CASRNRGQETQYF
TGCGCCAGCAGGAACAGGGGACAAGAGACCCAGTACTTC
>TRBV12-3/TRBV12-4|TRBJ2-1|NA|many
CASRMVIWSNEQFF
TGTGCCAGCAGGATGGTAATATGGAGCAATGAGCAGTTCTTC
>TRBV9|TRBJ2-1|TRBD1|NA
CASTKHPGQGIYEQFF
TGTGCCAGCACGAAGCATCCGGGACAGGGGATCTATGAGCAGTTCTTC
>TRBV5-1|TRBJ2-1|TRBD2|many
CASSYTGTSADEQFF
TGCGCCAGCAGCTACACCGGGACTAGCGCCGATGAGCAGTTCTTC
>TRBV9|TRBJ2-3|NA|few
CASSVDLDTQYF
TGTGCCAGCAGCGTTGATTTGGATACGCAGTATTTT
>TRBV12-5|TRBJ2-2|NA|many
CASARGRAETGELFF
TGTGCTAGTGCTAGGGGGAGGGCTGAGACCGGGGAGCTGTTTTTT
>TRBV6-5|TRBJ1-3|NA|few
CASSYEGQGRGNTIYF
TGTGCCAGCAGTTACGAGGGGCAGGGGCGAGGAAACACCATATATTTT
>TRBV5-5|TRBJ1-5|NA|many
CASSLVGGDQPQHF
TGTGCCAGCAGCTTGGTCGGGGGGGATCAGCCCCAGCATTTT
>TRBV28|TRBJ2-3|TRBD2|few
CASSPGLASTDTQYF
TGTGCCAGCAGTCCGGGACTAGCGAGCACAGATACGCAGTATTTT
>TRBV6-5|TRBJ1-6|NA|few
CASSTYWSSYNSPLHF
TGTGCCAGCAGTACCTATTGGAGCTCCTATAATTCACCCCTCCACTTT
>TRBV19|TRBJ2-5|TRBD1|many
CASSIVTGGQETQYF
TGTGCCAGTAGTATTGTCACAGGGGGTCAAGAGACCCAGTACTTC
>TRBV7-3|TRBJ2-1|NA|many
CASSPSPEDEQFF
TGTGCCAGCAGCCCGAGCCCGGAGGATGAGCAGTTCTTC
>TRBV14|TRBJ2-2|NA|many
CASSPYTAAGELFF
TGTGCCAGCAGCCCCTATACAGCCGCCGGGGAGCTGTTTTTT
>TRBV4-1|TRBJ1-2|NA|NA
CASSGVTYGYTF
TGCGCCAGCAGCGGAGTGACCTATGGCTACACCTTC
>TRBV30|TRBJ1-2|NA|NA
CAWSSWGAHLWAGYTF
TGTGCCTGGAGCTCGTGGGGGGCGCATCTATGGGCTGGCTACACCTTC
>TRBV25-1|TRBJ2-3|TRBD1|few
CASSRDRSSTDTQYF
TGTGCCAGCAGTCGGGACAGGTCTAGCACAGATACGCAGTATTTT
>TRBV10-3|TRBJ1-1|NA|many
CATKIREDTEAFF
TGTGCCACCAAGATCAGGGAGGACACTGAAGCTTTCTTT
>TRBV20-1|TRBJ2-7|TRBD2|many
CSARDQVAGYSYEQYF
TGCAGTGCTAGAGATCAAGTAGCGGGTTATTCCTACGAGCAGTACTTC
>TRBV7-9|TRBJ2-1|NA|many
CASSSPESYNEQFF
TGTGCCAGCAGCTCGCCGGAGAGTTACAATGAGCAGTTCTTC